This T cell receptor (beta chain) was profiled in a study of beta chain features in type 1 diabetes. This CDR3 has 14 amino acids. The germline CDR1 and CDR2 sequences are SGHRS and YFSETQ. The ends were cut back, 1 base at V and 0 bases at J, with 5 bases in the middle. As every portion of the isolated RNA was reverse transcribed, the sequencing read expressed TCRB transcripts. Libraries were prepared by immunoSEQ multiplex PCR; TCRdb keeps only in-frame clonotypes and omits some of them. In the table there are 130,000 or so clones, 9.7% of which are singletons. About this clone: Its antigen is currently unknown.

General study results and limits: More deletions and fewer insertions at VDJ junctions were seen in type 1 diabetes patients.

Sequenced sample: central memory CD4+ T cells from blood. The gene calls are TRBV5-1 and TRBJ2-1; D gene ambiguous. This sequence was found in a woman aged 40 to 55 in good health. CDR3 residues: CASSLSVSYNEQFF. Written as DNA, the CDR3 is TGCGCCAGCAGCTTGTCGGTCTCCTACAATGAGCAGTTCTTC. Drawing the rest from reference TRBV5-1 and TRBJ2-1, the complete variable domain is KAGVTQTPRYLIKTRGQQVTLSCSPISGHRSVSWYQQTPGQGLQFLFEYFSETQRNKGNFPGRFSGRQFSNSRSEMNVSTLELGDSALYLCASSLSVSYNEQFFGPGTRLTVL.